This T cell receptor beta chain was documented in a study of beta chain features in type 1 diabetes. Overall study results and limits: Patients with Type 1 diabetes showed moderately but significantly shorter TCRB CDR3s in all four CD4+ subsets.

Expressed TCRB transcripts were sequenced because the entire RNA isolate underwent reverse transcription. The data were produced by immunoSEQ multiplex PCR, yet TCRdb's version contains in-frame clones alone and is incomplete. The sample yields almost 350,000 clones, around 9% seen once. CDR3 length: 14 amino acids. Trimming left V 0 bases short and J 4 bases short, with 7 bases between. Germline V gene data show CDR1 as SNHLY and CDR2 as FYNNEI. This clone was observed a handful of times. Antigen unknown. The TCR was taken from a man aged 25-40 years with type 1 diabetes. This chain connects TRBV2 to TRBJ1-3; D not certain. Sequencing used central memory CD4+ T cells from blood. DNA of the CDR3: TGTGCCAGCAGTGAAGCTATCTCCGGAAACACCATATATTTT. Translation gives CASSEAISGNTIYF. The entire variable domain, with the rest obtained from reference TRBV2 and TRBJ1-3, is as follows: EPEVTQTPSHQVTQMGQEVILRCVPISNHLYFYWYRQILGQKVEFLVSFYNNEISEKSEIFDDQFSVERPDGSNFTLKIRSTKLEDSAMYFCASSEAISGNTIYFGEGSWLTVV.